A selection of T cell receptor beta chains follows, all from one sample in a study of cytomegalovirus exposure and HLA in healthy donors. Using immunoSEQ multiplex PCR, the repertoire was profiled, and TCRdb retains in-frame clones only, with some absent. The table has about 120,000 clones, 70% to 85% seen once. The source material was PBMCs. The receptors here all came from a woman aged 50 to 60 in good health and CMV-seronegative. Both conserved end residues are part of each CDR3. D genes are given only for firm matches. Clone size is not always given. Where it is, it says once, few, many or a class for expanded clones.

abundance: -
v_gene: TRBV7-3
j_gene: TRBJ2-6
d_gene: TRBD1
len: 18
CDR3nt: TGTGCCAGCAGCCTGACCGGGACAGGGCTCTCTGGGGCCAACGTCCTGACTTTC
CDR3aa: CASSLTGTGLSGANVLTF

abundance: once
v_gene: TRBV30
j_gene: TRBJ2-6
d_gene: -
len: 13
CDR3nt: TGTGCCTGGAGAAACGCGGGGGCCAACGTCCTGACTTTC
CDR3aa: CAWRNAGANVLTF

abundance: -
v_gene: TRBV30
j_gene: TRBJ1-2
d_gene: -
len: 12
CDR3nt: TGTGCCTGGAGTGTAGGCGCGGGTGGCTACACCTTC
CDR3aa: CAWSVGAGGYTF

abundance: -
v_gene: TRBV11-3
j_gene: TRBJ2-7
d_gene: TRBD1
len: 15
CDR3nt: TGTGCCAGCAGCCAAGTAGGGGGCGGCCCCTACGAGCAGTACTTC
CDR3aa: CASSQVGGGPYEQYF

abundance: -
v_gene: TRBV6-6
j_gene: TRBJ2-1
d_gene: TRBD1
len: 15
CDR3nt: TGTGCCAGCAGCATGGGACAGGGAGGCCACAATGAGCAGTTCTTC
CDR3aa: CASSMGQGGHNEQFF

abundance: few
v_gene: TRBV29-1
j_gene: TRBJ1-1
d_gene: TRBD1
len: 13
CDR3nt: TGCAGCGTTGAAGACCGGCGGACAGGGACAGCTTTCTTT
CDR3aa: CSVEDRRTGTAFF

abundance: -
v_gene: TRBV4-2
j_gene: TRBJ2-3
d_gene: -
len: 14
CDR3nt: TGTGCCAGCAGCCAAGGAGCGGTCACAGATACGCAGTATTTT
CDR3aa: CASSQGAVTDTQYF

abundance: -
v_gene: TRBV7-8
j_gene: TRBJ2-7
d_gene: TRBD1
len: 16
CDR3nt: TGTGCCAGCAGCCTACCCCCGTGGACAGGGTCTTACGAGCAGTACTTC
CDR3aa: CASSLPPWTGSYEQYF

abundance: once
v_gene: TRBV25-1
j_gene: TRBJ1-2
d_gene: -
len: 15
CDR3nt: TGTGCCAGCACCCCGACCGGGACACCTACCCATGGCTACACCTTC
CDR3aa: CASTPTGTPTHGYTF

abundance: -
v_gene: TRBV5-1
j_gene: TRBJ2-1
d_gene: TRBD2
len: 15
CDR3nt: TGCGCCAGCAGCTTGGGCCCAGCGGGAAGGAATGAGCAGTTCTTC
CDR3aa: CASSLGPAGRNEQFF

abundance: -
v_gene: TRBV15
j_gene: TRBJ1-4
d_gene: -
len: 17
CDR3nt: TGTGCCACCAGCAGAGATTCCATGGCAGGCGAAGATGAAAAACTGTTTTTT
CDR3aa: CATSRDSMAGEDEKLFF

abundance: -
v_gene: TRBV6-5
j_gene: TRBJ2-1
d_gene: -
len: 15
CDR3nt: TGTGCCAGCAGTTACGACATTAATCAGGCCAATGAGCAGTTCTTC
CDR3aa: CASSYDINQANEQFF

abundance: -
v_gene: TRBV7-9
j_gene: TRBJ2-2
d_gene: -
len: 15
CDR3nt: TGTGCCAGCAGCTTCCGGGACTGGAACACCGGGGAGCTGTTTTTT
CDR3aa: CASSFRDWNTGELFF